This T cell receptor (beta chain) was obtained from a study of cytomegalovirus exposure and HLA in healthy donors. Study-wide results and caveats: The authors later linked a missense DCLRE1C variant to TCR beta V- and J-gene trimming. Later examination showed HLA-associated TCR beta chains had greater clonal expansion than equally common others.

With 60 Vbeta and 13 Jbeta primers, the PCR was carried out. Using immunoSEQ multiplex PCR, the repertoire was profiled, and TCRdb retains in-frame clones only, with some absent. The data show 200,000 to 250,000 clones, almost 70% seen once. CDR1 and CDR2 (germline): MDHEN, SYDVKM. The ends were cut back, 5 bases at V and 1 base at J, with 13 bases in the middle. The CDR3 is 15 residues long. On this clone itself: Its antigen is currently unknown.

The rearrangement links TRBV28 to TRBJ2-3, with D perhaps TRBD2 (6 bases). The sample was PBMCs. The sequence was obtained from a man aged 35 to 55 in good health and CMV-seropositive. In DNA, the CDR3 is TGTGCCAGCAGTCCCCGAGGGGAGGGCACAGATACGCAGTATTTT. It is translated as CASSPRGEGTDTQYF.